The clone carrying this T cell receptor beta chain has a count of ten or more. From RNA transcripts, TCR beta CDR3 regions were amplified. HTBI primers were employed in a first-round RT-PCR of the TCR CDR3. MiXCR, applied by TCRdb to the multiplex PCR reads, yields one record per CDR3 protein. Of 300,000 to 500,000 distinct CDR3 sequences in the sample, 14% to 15% were seen once. This specimen comes from a study of T cells in Graves' hyperthyroidism and ophthalmopathy. No progression to ophthalmopathy during 18 months of follow-up defined stable disease. Germline V gene lookup returns CDR1 MNHEY and CDR2 SMNVEV (reference sequence). V lost 0 bases and J lost 5, with 17 bases in between. This CDR3 has 16 residues.

Sequencing was carried out using blood. The TCR originated in a woman aged 30 to 39 with Graves' hyperthyroidism. The rearrangement links TRBV27 to TRBJ2-7; D possibly corresponds to TRBD1 (6 bases). DNA for the CDR3: TGTGCCAGCAGTTTATCCCTCAGGGGTTCAGCGGACGAGCAGTACTTC. Its protein product is CASSLSLRGSADEQYF.